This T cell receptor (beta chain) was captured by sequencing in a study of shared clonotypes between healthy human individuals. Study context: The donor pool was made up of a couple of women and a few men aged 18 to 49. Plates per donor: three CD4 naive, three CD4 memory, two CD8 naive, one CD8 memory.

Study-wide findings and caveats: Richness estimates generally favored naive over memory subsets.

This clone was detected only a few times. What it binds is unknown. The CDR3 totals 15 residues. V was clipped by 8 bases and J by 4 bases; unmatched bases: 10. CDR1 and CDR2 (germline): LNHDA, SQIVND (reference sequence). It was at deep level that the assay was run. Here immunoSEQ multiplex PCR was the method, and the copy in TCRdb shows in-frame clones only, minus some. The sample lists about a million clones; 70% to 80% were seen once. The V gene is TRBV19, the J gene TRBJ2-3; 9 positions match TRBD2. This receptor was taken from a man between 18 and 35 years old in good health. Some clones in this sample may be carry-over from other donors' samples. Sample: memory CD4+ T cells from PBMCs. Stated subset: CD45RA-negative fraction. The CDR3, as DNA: TGTGCCAGTGGTGATAGCGGGAGTATGGCAGATACGCAGTATTTT. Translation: CASGDSGSMADTQYF.